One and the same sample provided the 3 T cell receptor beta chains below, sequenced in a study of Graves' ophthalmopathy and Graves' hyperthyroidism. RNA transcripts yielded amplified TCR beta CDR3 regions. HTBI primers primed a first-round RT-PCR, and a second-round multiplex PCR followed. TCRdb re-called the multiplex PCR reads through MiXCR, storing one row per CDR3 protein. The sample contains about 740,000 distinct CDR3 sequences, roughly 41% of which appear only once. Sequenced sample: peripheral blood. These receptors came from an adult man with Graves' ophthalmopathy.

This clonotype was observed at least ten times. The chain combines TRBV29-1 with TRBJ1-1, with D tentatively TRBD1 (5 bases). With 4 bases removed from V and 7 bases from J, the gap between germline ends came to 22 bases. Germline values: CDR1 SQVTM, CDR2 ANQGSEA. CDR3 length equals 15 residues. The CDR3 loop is CSVGAAGMVKYEAFF. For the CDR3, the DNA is TGCAGCGTTGGGGCGGCAGGGATGGTGAAGTATGAAGCTTTCTTT.

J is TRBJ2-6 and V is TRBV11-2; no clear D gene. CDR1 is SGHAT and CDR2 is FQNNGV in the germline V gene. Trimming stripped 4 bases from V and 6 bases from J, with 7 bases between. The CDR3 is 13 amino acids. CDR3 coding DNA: TGTGCCAGCAGCTACCGACAGGCCAACGTCCTGACTTTC. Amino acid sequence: CASSYRQANVLTF.

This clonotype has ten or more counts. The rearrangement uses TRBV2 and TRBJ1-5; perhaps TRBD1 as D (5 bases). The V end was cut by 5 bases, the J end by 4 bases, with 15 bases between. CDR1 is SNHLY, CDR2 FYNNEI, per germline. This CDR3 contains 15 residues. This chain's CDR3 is CASSPLWGGNQPQHF. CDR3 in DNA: TGTGCCAGCAGTCCCTTGTGGGGGGGAAATCAGCCCCAGCATTTT.